The clone carrying this TCR beta chain has just a few counts. Its antigen remains unknown. The V end lost 5 bases, the J end lost 9 bases, and 20 bases lay between the germline ends. The CDR3 is made up of 16 amino acids. Germline lookup yields CDR1 MNHEY and CDR2 SVGEGT. Assay: immunoSEQ multiplex PCR; the TCRdb copy retains only in-frame clones and omits some. The data contain a few hundred thousand clones, 75% to 90% of them singletons. These data are taken from a study of Ad26.COV2.S vaccination and SARS-CoV-2 variants. Looking at the study overall: The authors gave Ad26.COV2.S intramuscularly, either once or twice 56 days apart.

As for treatment: some 19 received Ad26.COV2.S at low or high dose, single or two shots; several received placebo; per-sample allocation not given. Sampling happened 63 days after the first vaccine or placebo injection. Ad26 vector vaccine expressed Wuhan-strain SARS-CoV-2 spike. Study observations and caveats: Individuals receiving vaccine had higher spike-specific TCR breadth than placebo recipients did.

J is TRBJ1-6 and V is TRBV6-2 or TRBV6-3; D possibly corresponds to TRBD1 (6 bases). This receptor was obtained from a person aged 18-65 years who received the Ad26.COV2.S COVID-19 vaccine or a placebo. The sample here was peripheral blood, taken in a trial of Ad26.COV2.S vaccine versus placebo. The CDR3 region is CASSRGTPSGISPLHF. The CDR3 coding sequence is TGTGCCAGCAGTCGCGGGACACCAAGCGGAATTTCACCCCTCCACTTT.